The entry below gives a single T cell receptor (beta chain) sequence along with its context. Its target is not known. Data came from immunoSEQ multiplex PCR; TCRdb stores just in-frame clones and leaves some out. The table includes some 1.5 million clones, 95% to 97% detected once. This specimen belongs to a study of shared clonotypes between healthy human individuals. V shed 5 bases and J shed 1 base, with 10 bases lying between them. Germline CDR1 reads SGHTA; CDR2 reads FQGNSA. The CDR3 is 14 amino acids. Study findings and constraints: Generation probabilities of non-shared clonotypes were lower (relative to those shared by all four donors).

This TCR was recovered from a man younger than 40 in good health. Sequencing used naive CD4+ T cells sorted from blood. Subset denoted: CD45RA+ positively selected. The J gene is TRBJ2-3, the V gene TRBV7-2; D is uncertain. The CDR3 nucleotides are TGTGCCAGCAGCATTTCCACTCGCACAGATACGCAGTATTTT. The encoded protein is CASSISTRTDTQYF.